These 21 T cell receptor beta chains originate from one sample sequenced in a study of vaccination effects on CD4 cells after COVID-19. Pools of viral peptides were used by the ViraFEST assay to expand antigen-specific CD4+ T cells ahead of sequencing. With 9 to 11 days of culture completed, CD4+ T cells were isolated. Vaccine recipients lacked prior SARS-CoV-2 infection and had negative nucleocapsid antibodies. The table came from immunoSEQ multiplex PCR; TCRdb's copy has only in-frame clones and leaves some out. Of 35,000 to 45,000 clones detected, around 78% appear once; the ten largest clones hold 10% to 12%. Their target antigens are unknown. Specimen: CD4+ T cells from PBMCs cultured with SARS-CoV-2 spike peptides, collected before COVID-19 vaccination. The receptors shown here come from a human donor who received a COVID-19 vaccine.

The CDR3 nucleotides read TGTGCCAGCAGTTTATTCCCCGGGCTAGCGGGGGCCCCTAGCACAGATACGCAGTATTTT. It translates to CASSLFPGLAGAPSTDTQYF. The rearrangement joins TRBV27 to TRBJ2-3; 10 positions agree with TRBD2. Unmatched junction bases numbered 13, after V lost 1 base and J lost 0 bases. CDR1 is MNHEY and CDR2 is SMNVEV in the germline V gene (reference sequence). This CDR3 region has 20 residues.

The CDR3 nucleotides are TGTGCCAGCAGCGCACTCAGGGGGCGCGGCGAGCAGTACGTC. Protein product: CASSALRGRGEQYV. This chain joins TRBV14 and TRBJ2-7; 8 positions agree with TRBD1. The CDR3 spans 14 residues. V lost 5 bases and J lost 6; bases outside the gene matches: 9. Per the germline V gene, CDR1 is SGHDN and CDR2 is FVKESK.

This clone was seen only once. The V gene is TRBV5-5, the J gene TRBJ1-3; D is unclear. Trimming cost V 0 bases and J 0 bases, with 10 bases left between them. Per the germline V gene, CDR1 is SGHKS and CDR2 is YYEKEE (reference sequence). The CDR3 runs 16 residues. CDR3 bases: TGTGCCAGCAGCTTGGCTATCACGAACTCTGGAAACACCATATATTTT. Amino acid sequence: CASSLAITNSGNTIYF.

CDR3: CASSLTRQGRQFF. CDR3 coding DNA: TGTGCCAGCAGTCTAACCCGACAGGGTCGACAGTTCTTC. V usage is TRBV12-3 or TRBV12-4 and J usage is TRBJ2-1; TRBD1 matches at 7 bases. Unmatched junction bases numbered 11, after V lost 5 bases and J lost 13 bases. The CDR3 consists of 13 residues.

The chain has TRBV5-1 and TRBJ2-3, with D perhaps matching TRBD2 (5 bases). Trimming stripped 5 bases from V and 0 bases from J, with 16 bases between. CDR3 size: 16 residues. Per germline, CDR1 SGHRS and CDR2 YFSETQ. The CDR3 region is CASSRGEITSTDTQYF. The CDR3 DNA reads TGCGCCAGCAGTCGGGGAGAGATTACTAGCACAGATACGCAGTATTTT.

CDR3 coding DNA: TGTGCCAGCAGCTTCCTCAGGGGCTCTGGAAACACCATATATTTT. Translating gives CASSFLRGSGNTIYF. The chain employs TRBV11-2 and TRBJ1-3; D is perhaps TRBD1 (6 bases). The V gene's germline CDR1 is SGHAT and CDR2 FQNNGV. The CDR3 is made up of 15 amino acids. Trimming took off 3 bases at V and 0 bases at J, with 9 bases between the two ends.

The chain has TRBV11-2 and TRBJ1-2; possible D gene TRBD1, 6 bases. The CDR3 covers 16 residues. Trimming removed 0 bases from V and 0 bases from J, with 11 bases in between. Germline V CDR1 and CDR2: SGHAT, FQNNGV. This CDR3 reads CASSLDDRSTNYGYTF. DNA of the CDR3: TGTGCCAGCAGCTTAGATGACAGGTCCACTAACTATGGCTACACCTTC.

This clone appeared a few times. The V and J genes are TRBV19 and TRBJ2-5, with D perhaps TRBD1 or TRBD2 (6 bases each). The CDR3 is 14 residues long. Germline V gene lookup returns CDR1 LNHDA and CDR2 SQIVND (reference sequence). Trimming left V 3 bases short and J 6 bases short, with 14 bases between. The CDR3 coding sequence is TGTGCCAGTAGTATCCTCGGGGGCGAGAAGACCCAGTACTTC. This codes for CASSILGGEKTQYF.

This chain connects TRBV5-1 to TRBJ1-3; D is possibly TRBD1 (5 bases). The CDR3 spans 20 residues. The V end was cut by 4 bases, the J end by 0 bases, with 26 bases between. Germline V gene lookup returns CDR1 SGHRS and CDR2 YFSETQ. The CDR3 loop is CASSPRVRQGRVYSGNTIYF. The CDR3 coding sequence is TGCGCCAGCAGCCCGAGGGTTCGGCAGGGCAGGGTTTACTCTGGAAACACCATATATTTT.

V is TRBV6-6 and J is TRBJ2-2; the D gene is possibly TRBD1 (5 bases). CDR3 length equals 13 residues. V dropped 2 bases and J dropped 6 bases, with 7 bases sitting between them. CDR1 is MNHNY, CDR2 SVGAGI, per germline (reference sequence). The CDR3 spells CASSYGAPGELFF. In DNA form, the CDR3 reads TGTGCCAGCAGTTACGGGGCGCCCGGGGAGCTGTTTTTT.

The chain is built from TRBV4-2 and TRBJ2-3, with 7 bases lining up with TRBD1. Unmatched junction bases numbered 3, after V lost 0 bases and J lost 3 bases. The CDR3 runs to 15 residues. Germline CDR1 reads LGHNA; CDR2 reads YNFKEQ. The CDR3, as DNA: TGTGCCAGCAGCCAAGAGGGACAGATAACAGATACGCAGTATTTT. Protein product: CASSQEGQITDTQYF.

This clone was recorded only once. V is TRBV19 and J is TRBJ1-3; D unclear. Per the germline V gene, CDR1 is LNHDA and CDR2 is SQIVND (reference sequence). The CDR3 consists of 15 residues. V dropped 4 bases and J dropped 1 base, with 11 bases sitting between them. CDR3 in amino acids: CASSSPRLSGNTIYF. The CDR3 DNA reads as TGTGCCAGTAGTAGTCCGAGGTTATCTGGAAACACCATATATTTT.

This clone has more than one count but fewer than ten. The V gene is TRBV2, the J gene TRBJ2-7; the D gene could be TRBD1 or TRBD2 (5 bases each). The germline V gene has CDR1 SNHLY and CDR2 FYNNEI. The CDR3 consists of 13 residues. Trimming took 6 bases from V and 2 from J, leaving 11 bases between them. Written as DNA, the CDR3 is TGTGCCAGCAGCCGGGACGGAGCCTACGAGCAGTACGTC. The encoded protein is CASSRDGAYEQYV.

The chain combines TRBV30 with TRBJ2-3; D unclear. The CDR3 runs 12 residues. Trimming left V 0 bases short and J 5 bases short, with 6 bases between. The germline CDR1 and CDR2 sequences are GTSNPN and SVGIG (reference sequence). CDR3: CAWSVQRDTQYF. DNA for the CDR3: TGTGCCTGGAGTGTACAGCGAGATACGCAGTATTTT.

DNA for the CDR3: TGTGCCAGCAGCCAACTACATGGACAGACTGAAGCTTTCTTT. It encodes CASSQLHGQTEAFF. This sequence joins TRBV5-6 and TRBJ1-1; maybe TRBD1 (6 bases). The ends were cut back, 4 bases at V and 5 bases at J, with 15 bases in the middle. Germline assignment: CDR1 SGHDT and CDR2 YYEEEE. The CDR3 has 14 residues.

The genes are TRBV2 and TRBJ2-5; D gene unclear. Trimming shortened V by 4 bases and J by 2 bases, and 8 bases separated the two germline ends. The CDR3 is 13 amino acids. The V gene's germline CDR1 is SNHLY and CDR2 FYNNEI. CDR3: CASSGEVQETQYF. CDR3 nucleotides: TGTGCCAGCAGTGGCGAAGTTCAAGAGACCCAGTACTTC.

CDR3 sequence (DNA): TGTGCCAGCAGCTTTCAGGCGGGCATAGAGACCCAGTACTTC. Residues: CASSFQAGIETQYF. The chain couples TRBV7-9 to TRBJ2-5, with TRBD2 as a possible D gene (5 bases). Germline lookup yields CDR1 SEHNR and CDR2 FQNEAQ (reference sequence). Trimming took off 3 bases at V and 4 bases at J, with 12 bases between the two ends. This CDR3 has 14 amino acids.

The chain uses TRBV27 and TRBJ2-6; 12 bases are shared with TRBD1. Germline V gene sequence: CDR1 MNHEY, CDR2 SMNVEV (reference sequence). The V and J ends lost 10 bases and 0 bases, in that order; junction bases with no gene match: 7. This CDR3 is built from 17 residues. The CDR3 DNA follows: TGTGCCACCACAGGGGACAGGGGGCCCTCTGGGGCCAACGTCCTGACTTTC. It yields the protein CATTGDRGPSGANVLTF.

CDR3 nucleotides: TGCGCCAGCAGCCAGGACCGGCCGGGGAACACTGAAGCTTTCTTT. Its protein is CASSQDRPGNTEAFF. This chain joins TRBV5-1 and TRBJ1-1; D remains unclear. Germline-derived CDR1 and CDR2 are SGHRS and YFSETQ. Trimming stripped 4 bases from V and 1 base from J, with 14 bases between. The length of the CDR3 is 15 residues.

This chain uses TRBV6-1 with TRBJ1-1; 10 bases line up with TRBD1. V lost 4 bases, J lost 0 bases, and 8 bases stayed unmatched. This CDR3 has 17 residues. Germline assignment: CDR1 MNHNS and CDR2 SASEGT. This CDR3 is CASSGWTGGLMNTEAFF. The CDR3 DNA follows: TGTGCCAGCAGTGGCTGGACAGGGGGGCTCATGAACACTGAAGCTTTCTTT.

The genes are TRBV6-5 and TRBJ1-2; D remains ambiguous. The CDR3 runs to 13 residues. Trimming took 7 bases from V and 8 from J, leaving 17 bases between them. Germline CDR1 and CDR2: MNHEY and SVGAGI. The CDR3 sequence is CASTLPGSRGYTF. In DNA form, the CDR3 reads TGTGCCAGCACTCTTCCCGGCTCTCGCGGCTACACCTTC.